This passage covers 16 T cell receptor beta chains from one sample sequenced in a study of blood T cell repertoires in COVID-19. The repertoire was sequenced with immunoSEQ multiplex PCR; TCRdb's copy has only in-frame clones and lacks some. The top ten hold roughly 8% of the sample, which has hundreds of thousands of clones, less than 90% seen once. The sequenced sample consisted of PBMCs or T cells enriched from blood (not recorded which). These receptors all stem from a woman in her sixties who had recovered from COVID-19.

The CDR3: CAGEDSSMNTEAFF. The CDR3 coding sequence is TGTGCCGGAGAGGACAGTTCCATGAACACTGAAGCTTTCTTT. The chain links TRBV30 to TRBJ1-1; TRBD1 might be the D (6 bases). Germline V gene sequence: CDR1 GTSNPN, CDR2 SVGIG (reference sequence). There are 14 residues in the CDR3. V lost 8 bases to trimming and J lost 0 bases, with 16 bases between them.

The CDR3 DNA follows: TGTGCCAGCAGCCCGACAGGGCGCACAGATACGCAGTATTTT. Encoded protein: CASSPTGRTDTQYF. The gene calls are TRBV14 and TRBJ2-3; TRBD1 aligns across 7 bases. CDR1 and CDR2 (germline): SGHDN, FVKESK. The trim removed 4 bases at V and 1 base at J, leaving 2 bases unmatched. The CDR3 consists of 14 residues.

The chain links TRBV19 to TRBJ2-7, with D possibly TRBD1 on 6 matching bases. With 5 bases removed from V and 6 bases from J, the gap between germline ends came to 17 bases. Per the germline V gene, CDR1 is LNHDA and CDR2 is SQIVND (reference sequence). This CDR3 has 14 amino acids. For the CDR3, the DNA is TGTGCCAGTAGTCCTGAGACAGGACCTACCGAGCAGTACTTC. This translates into CASSPETGPTEQYF.

CDR3 in DNA: TGTGCCAGTGCAGACAGACCTAACACTGAAGCTTTCTTT. It codes for CASADRPNTEAFF. The chain joins TRBV19 to TRBJ1-1; tentatively, D is TRBD1 (5 bases). The CDR3 has 13 amino acids. V gave up 8 bases and J gave up 2 bases, with 12 bases separating them. Germline V gives CDR1 LNHDA, CDR2 SQIVND (reference sequence).

The sample holds a few counts of this clone. This chain links TRBV3-1 (or the pseudogene TRBV3-2) with TRBJ1-5; TRBD1 matches 10 bases. CDR3 length equals 12 residues. Germline CDR1 reads LGHDT; CDR2 reads YNNKEL (reference sequence). Trimming cost V 3 bases and J 13 bases; bases outside gene matches: 3. CDR3 residues: CASSQDRGVQHF. CDR3 nucleotide sequence: TGTGCCAGCAGCCAGGACAGGGGGGTTCAGCATTTT.

This rearrangement joins TRBV5-8 to TRBJ2-6, with D unresolved. CDR1 and CDR2 (germline): SGHTS, YDEGEE. V was cut by 5 bases and J by 0 bases, with 12 bases left in between. The CDR3 is made up of 16 amino acids. CDR3 bases: TGTGCCAGCAGTGAGGATCTTTACTCTGGGGCCAACGTCCTGACTTTC. Amino acid sequence: CASSEDLYSGANVLTF.

This clone was found a few times. The rearrangement uses TRBV7-2 and TRBJ1-5; possibly TRBD1 for D (6 bases). V was cut by 2 bases and J by 15 bases, with 17 bases left in between. Germline V gene sequence: CDR1 SGHTA, CDR2 FQGNSA. The CDR3 is made up of 13 amino acids. CDR3 nucleotide sequence: TGTGCCAGCAGCTTAAGTGTGTCGGACAGAAGGCATTTT. Its protein product is CASSLSVSDRRHF.

The chain recombines TRBV27 with TRBJ2-5; 10 nucleotides agree with TRBD1. Germline CDR1 and CDR2: MNHEY and SMNVEV (reference sequence). The CDR3 consists of 16 residues. V shed 4 bases and J 8 bases; nucleotides not matched to a gene: 13. CDR3 sequence: CASSSLRDRGGETQYF. CDR3 bases: TGTGCCAGCAGTTCCCTCCGGGACAGGGGAGGTGAAACCCAGTACTTC.

The chain has TRBV5-1 and TRBJ2-3; perhaps TRBD2 as D (6 bases). From germline, CDR1 is SGHRS and CDR2 YFSETQ. The CDR3 is made up of 13 amino acids. V lost 5 bases to trimming and J lost 4 bases, with 11 bases between them. The CDR3 DNA reads as TGCGCCAGCAGGAGACCGGGGGCAGATACGCAGTATTTT. This gives the protein CASRRPGADTQYF.

This rearrangement joins TRBV27 to TRBJ2-7; 10 positions agree with TRBD1. This CDR3 is built from 14 residues. The V and J ends lost 5 bases and 4 bases, in that order; junction bases with no gene match: 5. Germline CDR1 MNHEY, CDR2 SMNVEV (reference sequence). The CDR3 sequence: CASSPWTGGYEQYV. The CDR3 nucleotides read TGTGCCAGCAGTCCATGGACAGGGGGGTACGAGCAGTACGTC.

The chain links TRBV7-8 to TRBJ2-4; D might be TRBD1 (5 bases). The CDR3 covers 15 residues. Trimming took 3 bases from V and 8 from J, leaving 17 bases between them. Germline V lookup: CDR1 SGHVS, CDR2 FQNEAQ. CDR3 sequence (DNA): TGTGCCAGCAGCTTCACCGGACACCAAAGGGACATTCAGTACTTC. It is translated as CASSFTGHQRDIQYF.

The V call is TRBV6-1, the J call TRBJ1-1, with D unclear. This CDR3 contains 13 residues. Germline CDR1 and CDR2: MNHNS and SASEGT. V lost 1 base and J 11 bases, leaving 14 bases between the germline ends. The CDR3 DNA reads as TGTGCCAGCAGTGAAGGTGTAGGTCGGGTGGCTTTCTTT. It codes for CASSEGVGRVAFF.

Note on this clone: Other nucleotide sequences from this sample produce the same CDR3. The chain has TRBV2 and TRBJ2-5, with a tentative D call TRBD1 (5 bases). V was shortened by 6 bases and J by 2 bases, with 7 bases between the two germline ends. From germline, CDR1 is SNHLY and CDR2 FYNNEI. The CDR3 runs 12 residues. CDR3 in amino acids: CASRDNQETQYF. In nucleotides, the CDR3 is TGTGCCAGCAGGGACAATCAAGAGACCCAGTACTTC. The full variable domain, rest sourced from reference TRBV2 and TRBJ2-5, is EPEVTQTPSHQVTQMGQEVILRCVPISNHLYFYWYRQILGQKVEFLVSFYNNEISEKSEIFDDQFSVERPDGSNFTLKIRSTKLEDSAMYFCASRDNQETQYFGPGTRLLVL.

This sequence joins TRBV7-8 and TRBJ2-5; no firm D call. Germline CDR1 SGHVS, CDR2 FQNEAQ. The CDR3 spans 13 residues. The V end lost 6 bases, the J end lost 9 bases, and 17 bases lay between the germline ends. The CDR3 protein is CASSYLGPTAQYF. Written as DNA, the CDR3 is TGTGCCAGCAGTTATCTAGGCCCAACGGCCCAGTACTTC.

The chain combines TRBV27 with TRBJ1-2; D may be TRBD1 (5 bases). CDR3 size: 13 residues. Germline-derived CDR1 and CDR2 are MNHEY and SMNVEV (reference sequence). Deletions cut 10 bases from V and 6 bases from J, with 18 bases between. The CDR3 DNA is TGTGCCACCACTGGGGCACAGCTTGATGGCTACACCTTC. Translated, it gives CATTGAQLDGYTF.

This rearrangement joins TRBV13 to TRBJ1-1; TRBD1 is a possible D gene (6 bases). The ends were cut back, 3 bases at V and 1 base at J, with 12 bases in the middle. Germline V gene lookup returns CDR1 PRHDT and CDR2 FYEKMQ (reference sequence). The CDR3 length is 15 residues. The CDR3 loop reads CASSFEGVGNTEAFF. The CDR3 coding sequence is TGTGCCAGCAGCTTCGAGGGGGTGGGGAACACTGAAGCTTTCTTT.